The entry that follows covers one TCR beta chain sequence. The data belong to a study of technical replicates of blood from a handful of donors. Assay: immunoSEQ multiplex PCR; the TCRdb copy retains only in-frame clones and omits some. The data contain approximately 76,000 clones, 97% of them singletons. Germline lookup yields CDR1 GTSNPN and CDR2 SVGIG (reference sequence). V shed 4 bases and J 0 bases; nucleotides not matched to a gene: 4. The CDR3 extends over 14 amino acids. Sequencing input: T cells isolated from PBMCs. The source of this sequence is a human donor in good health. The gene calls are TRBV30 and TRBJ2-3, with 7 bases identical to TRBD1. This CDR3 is CAWKQGPSTDTQYF. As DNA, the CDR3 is TGTGCCTGGAAACAGGGGCCTAGCACAGATACGCAGTATTTT.